This T cell receptor (beta chain) was observed in a study of T cells in Graves' hyperthyroidism and ophthalmopathy. Stable disease denoted Graves' hyperthyroidism without ophthalmopathy progression within 18 months. PBMCs stemmed from approximately 9.1 ml fresh peripheral blood. The V and J ends lost 2 bases and 10 bases respectively, with 17 bases between them. The CDR3 sequence is 13 residues long. In germline, CDR1 is GTSNPN, CDR2 SVGIG (reference sequence). General study points: Model-based prediction identified ophthalmopathy a median around seven months prior to its onset.

Turning to this clonotype: What it recognizes is unknown.

RNA transcripts provided the source from which TCR beta CDR3 regions were amplified. RT-PCR in the first round (using the HTBI primer set) targeted the TCR CDR3. Using its own MiXCR run on the multiplex PCR reads, TCRdb lists one record per CDR3 protein. Counted here are roughly 710,000 distinct CDR3 sequences, just over 35% occurring once; the ten biggest clones make up less than 35%. The V call is TRBV30, the J call TRBJ1-1, with D perhaps TRBD1 (5 bases). Sequencing was performed on blood. The TCR sequence derives from a middle-aged woman with Graves' hyperthyroidism. The CDR3 DNA sequence: TGTGCCTGGAGTCCGGGGCCTAATGGACGAGCTTTCTTT. This codes for CAWSPGPNGRAFF. The full variable domain, with the rest looked up from reference TRBV30 and TRBJ1-1, is SQTIHQWPATLVQPVGSPLSLECTVEGTSNPNLYWYRQAAGRGLQLLFYSVGIGQISSEVPQNLSASRPQDRQFILSSKKLLLSDSGFYLCAWSPGPNGRAFFGQGTRLTVV.